This entry lists 15 T cell receptor beta chains sequenced from one sample in a study of CD4+ T cells in melanoma. Profiled with immunoSEQ multiplex PCR; TCRdb holds only in-frame clones, not every one. The sample has over 9,000 clones, roughly three quarters seen once. The sample was cells from a culture (not recorded whether cultured in vitro). The receptors stem from a human donor with melanoma.

V usage is TRBV5-8 and J usage is TRBJ2-1, with 8 bases identical to TRBD2. V gave up 4 bases and J gave up 6 bases; unmatched junction bases: 9. Germline CDR1 is SGHTS and CDR2 is YDEGEE. The CDR3 is 15 amino acids. The CDR3 region has the DNA TGTGCCAGCAGCAGGGGGACTAGAGCGGTCAATGAGCAGTTCTTC. Translated, it gives CASSRGTRAVNEQFF. The complete variable domain, with remaining parts taken from reference TRBV5-8 and TRBJ2-1, reads EAGVTQSPTHLIKTRGQQATLRCSPISGHTSVYWYQQALGLGLQFLLWYDEGEERNRGNFPPRFSGRQFPNYSSELNVNALELEDSALYLCASSRGTRAVNEQFFGPGTRLTVL.

The chain joins TRBV13 to TRBJ1-6; 7 bases are shared with TRBD1. This CDR3 contains 13 residues. Germline V gene data show CDR1 as PRHDT and CDR2 as FYEKMQ (reference sequence). J gave up 10 bases and V 8 bases, and 8 bases lay outside the gene matches. CDR3 in amino acids: CASAGTAGSPLHF. CDR3 nucleotide sequence: TGTGCCAGCGCAGGGACAGCGGGCTCACCCCTCCACTTT. The variable domain in full, with the rest retrieved from reference TRBV13 and TRBJ1-6, is AAGVIQSPRHLIKEKRETATLKCYPIPRHDTVYWYQQGPGQDPQFLISFYEKMQSDKGSIPDRFSAQQFSDYHSELNMSSLELGDSALYFCASAGTAGSPLHFGNGTRLTVT.

This rearrangement joins TRBV6-5 to TRBJ1-6; D uncertain. The CDR3 is made up of 15 amino acids. Trimming removed 7 bases at V and 6 bases at J, with 16 bases between. The germline V gene encodes CDR1 MNHEY and CDR2 SVGAGI. In nucleotides, the CDR3 is TGTGCCAGCACTAACGCCCCTGATTTTAATTCACCCCTCCACTTT. Amino acids: CASTNAPDFNSPLHF.

The chain links TRBV5-6 to TRBJ1-2; 9 bases agree with TRBD1. The junction had 2 bases not matched to a gene; V was cut back by 3 bases and J by 8 bases. CDR1 and CDR2 from the germline V gene are SGHDT and YYEEEE. The CDR3 has 12 amino acids. The CDR3 protein is CASSWTGAGYTF. Here the CDR3 DNA reads TGTGCCAGCAGCTGGACAGGGGCCGGCTACACCTTC.

This clone was observed a few times. The chain joins TRBV10-3 to TRBJ1-1, with 9 bases fitting TRBD1. Looked up from germline, CDR1 is ENHRY and CDR2 is SYGVKD. The CDR3 spans 15 residues. Losses at the gene ends were 6 bases for V and 1 base for J; bases not matched to a gene: 6. The CDR3 DNA reads as TGTGCCATCAGCACAGGGGGCGAGGGGAACACTGAAGCTTTCTTT. Protein: CAISTGGEGNTEAFF.

This chain connects TRBV28 to TRBJ2-5; D possibly matches TRBD1 or TRBD2 (5 bases each). CDR1 is MDHEN and CDR2 is SYDVKM in the germline V gene. CDR3 size: 14 residues. V dropped 4 bases and J dropped 7 bases, with 16 bases sitting between them. As DNA, the CDR3 is TGTGCCAGCAGTTGGCCCGTCTCAGGGAGGACCCAGTACTTC. Protein sequence: CASSWPVSGRTQYF. Based on the CDR3 plus reference TRBV28 and TRBJ2-5, the full variable domain is DVKVTQSSRYLVKRTGEKVFLECVQDMDHENMFWYRQDPGLGLRLIYFSYDVKMKEKGDIPEGYSVSREKKERFSLILESASTNQTSMYLCASSWPVSGRTQYFGPGTRLLVL.

The rearrangement joins TRBV19 to TRBJ2-6; D unresolved. The germline CDR1 and CDR2 sequences are LNHDA and SQIVND (reference sequence). V lost 8 bases and J lost 0, with 14 bases in between. The length of the CDR3 is 16 residues. CDR3 sequence: CASSQVVSSGANVLTF. The DNA for the CDR3 is TGTGCCAGTTCCCAGGTCGTTAGCTCTGGGGCCAACGTCCTGACTTTC.

This chain joins TRBV29-1 and TRBJ2-3, with 15 bases aligning to TRBD2. The CDR3 has 16 residues. Germline CDR1 SQVTM, CDR2 ANQGSEA. Unmatched junction bases numbered 1, after V lost 1 base and J lost 2 bases. Written as DNA, the CDR3 is TGCAGCGTTGAAGGGACTAGCGGGGGGGCCACAGATACGCAGTATTTT. Translating it yields CSVEGTSGGATDTQYF.

J is TRBJ1-2 and V is TRBV6-1, with 8 bases matching TRBD1. CDR1 and CDR2 from the germline V gene are MNHNS and SASEGT. This CDR3 is 12 amino acids long. The V segment lost 10 bases and the J segment 7 bases; nucleotides outside the gene matches: 8. CDR3: CAITRTGPGYTF. As DNA, the CDR3 is TGTGCCATCACTAGGACAGGGCCTGGCTACACCTTC.

This clone was recorded a few times. The rearrangement uses TRBV11-3 and TRBJ1-1; 7 positions match TRBD1. V dropped 5 bases and J dropped 1; count of bases not matched to a gene: 4. The CDR3 has 14 amino acids. Germline CDR1 is SGHNT and CDR2 is YENEEA. Written as DNA, the CDR3 is TGTGCCAGCAGCCTCCAGGGGGGGAACACTGAAGCTTTCTTT. Translation: CASSLQGGNTEAFF.

J is TRBJ2-7 and V is TRBV5-1, with 12 bases lining up with TRBD2. CDR1 is SGHRS and CDR2 is YFSETQ in the germline V gene. This CDR3 has 16 residues. V trimming: 3 bases; J trimming: 2 bases; junction bases outside the gene matches: 6. This CDR3 reads CASSWTLAGGAYEQYF. For the CDR3, the DNA is TGCGCCAGCAGCTGGACCCTAGCGGGGGGGGCCTACGAGCAGTACTTC.

The J gene is TRBJ1-3, the V gene TRBV2; D is undetermined. Germline CDR1 reads SNHLY; CDR2 reads FYNNEI. The CDR3 covers 14 residues. Trimming cost V 4 bases and J 0 bases, with 7 bases left between them. CDR3 in amino acids: CASSGRTSGNTIYF. The CDR3 DNA sequence: TGTGCCAGCAGTGGCCGGACCTCTGGAAACACCATATATTTT.

The chain combines TRBV30 with TRBJ1-2; D not certain. The CDR3 length is 13 residues. CDR1 is GTSNPN and CDR2 is SVGIG in the germline V gene (reference sequence). Trimming cost V 0 bases and J 5 bases, with 10 bases left between them. This CDR3 reads CAWSVILYYGYTF. The DNA of the CDR3 is TGTGCCTGGAGTGTAATACTGTATTATGGCTACACCTTC.

The chain employs TRBV7-2 and TRBJ2-3; TRBD2 is a possible D gene (6 bases). Germline loops: CDR1 SGHTA, CDR2 FQGNSA. Trimming cost V 4 bases and J 0 bases, with 11 bases left between them. The CDR3 is 15 amino acids. The CDR3 spells CASSSTSTSTDTQYF. Here the CDR3 DNA reads TGTGCCAGCAGCTCCACTAGCACTAGCACAGATACGCAGTATTTT.

The chain carries TRBV7-2 and TRBJ1-4; tentative D call: TRBD1 (5 bases). V lost 1 base, J lost 8 bases, and 14 bases lay in between. The CDR3 sequence is 15 residues long. Germline CDR1 is SGHTA and CDR2 is FQGNSA. CDR3 bases: TGTGCCAGCAGCTTAGGGTGGGGGGGTCGAGAAAAACTGTTTTTT. Translated, it gives CASSLGWGGREKLFF. Combining the CDR3 with reference TRBV7-2 and TRBJ1-4 gives the whole variable domain GAGVSQSPSNKVTEKGKDVELRCDPISGHTALYWYRQSLGQGLEFLIYFQGNSAPDKSGLPSDRFSAERTGGSVSTLTIQRTQQEDSAVYLCASSLGWGGREKLFFGSGTQLSVL.